This T cell receptor beta chain was obtained from a study of blood T cell repertoires in COVID-19. TCRdb's table, derived via immunoSEQ multiplex PCR, lists solely in-frame clones and lacks some. In the table there are 100,000 or so clones, roughly 81% of which are singletons. CDR3 length: 13 residues. CDR1 and CDR2 from the germline V gene are KGHSH and LQKENI. J gave up 5 bases and V 5 bases, and 5 bases lay outside the gene matches. Sequenced: peripheral blood. The sequence came from a human donor in a cohort sampled during active COVID-19. The J gene is TRBJ1-1, the V gene TRBV18; TRBD1 matches at 7 bases. The CDR3 reads CASSSTGDTEAFF. The CDR3 DNA reads TGTGCCAGCTCATCTACAGGGGATACTGAAGCTTTCTTT.